This paragraph covers one TCR beta chain sequence. Random hexamers were used to reverse transcribe 0.5 to 1 ug of RNA. Via MiXCR, TCRdb re-called the immunoSEQ multiplex PCR reads, giving one row per CDR3 protein. Seen here are approximately 190,000 distinct CDR3 sequences, almost 96% observed once, and the top ten hold 0.098%. The CDR3 totals 15 residues. Germline assignment: CDR1 MGHRA and CDR2 YSYEKL. The junction had 5 bases not matched to a gene; V was cut back by 2 bases and J by 4 bases. This entry belongs to a study of CD8 T cells in Susac syndrome. The rearrangement links TRBV4-1 to TRBJ2-1, with 7 bases identical to TRBD2. The sequenced sample consisted of CD4+ T cells from PBMCs. The sequence derives from a human donor with Susac syndrome. This CDR3 reads CASSQLGGSYNEQFF. As DNA, the CDR3 is TGCGCCAGCAGCCAACTCGGGGGGTCGTACAATGAGCAGTTCTTC.